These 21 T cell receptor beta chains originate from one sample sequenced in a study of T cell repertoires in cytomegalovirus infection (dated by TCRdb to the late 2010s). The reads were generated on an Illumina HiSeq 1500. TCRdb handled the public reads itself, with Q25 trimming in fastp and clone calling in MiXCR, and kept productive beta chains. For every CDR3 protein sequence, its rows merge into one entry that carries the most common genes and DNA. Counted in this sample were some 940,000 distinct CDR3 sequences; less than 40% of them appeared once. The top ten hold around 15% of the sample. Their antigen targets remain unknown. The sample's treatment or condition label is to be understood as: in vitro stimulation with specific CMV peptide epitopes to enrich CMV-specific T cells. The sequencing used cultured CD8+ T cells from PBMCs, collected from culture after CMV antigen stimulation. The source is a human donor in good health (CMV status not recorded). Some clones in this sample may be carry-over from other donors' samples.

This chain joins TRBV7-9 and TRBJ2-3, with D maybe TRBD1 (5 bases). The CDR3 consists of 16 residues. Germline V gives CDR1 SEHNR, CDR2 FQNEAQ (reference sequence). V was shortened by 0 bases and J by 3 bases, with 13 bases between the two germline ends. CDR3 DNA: TGTGCCAGCAGCTTAGCGCGGTCGCAGGGAACAGATACGCAGTATTTT. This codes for CASSLARSQGTDTQYF.

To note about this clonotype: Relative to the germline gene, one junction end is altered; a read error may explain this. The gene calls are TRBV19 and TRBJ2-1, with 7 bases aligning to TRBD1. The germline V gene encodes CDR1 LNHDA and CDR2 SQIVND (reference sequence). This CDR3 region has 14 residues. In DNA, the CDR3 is TGTGTCAGTAGTATAGGGGGCTTGTACAATGAGCAGTTCTTC. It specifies CVSSIGGLYNEQFF.

The CDR3: CASSHVGTIYFSYNEQFF. The CDR3 DNA sequence: TGTGCCAGCAGCCACGTCGGGACTATCTACTTCTCCTACAATGAGCAGTTCTTC. The chain employs TRBV14 and TRBJ2-1; 7 bases agree with TRBD2. V was clipped by 3 bases and J by 0 bases; unmatched bases: 11. The CDR3 extends over 18 amino acids. Germline V gene data show CDR1 as SGHDN and CDR2 as FVKESK.

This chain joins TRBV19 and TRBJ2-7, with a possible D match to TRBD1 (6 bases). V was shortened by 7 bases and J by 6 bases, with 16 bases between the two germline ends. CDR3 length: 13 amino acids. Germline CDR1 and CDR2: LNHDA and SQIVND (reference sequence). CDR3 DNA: TGTGCCAGTACCAGGGGACCACCAACCGAGCAGTACTTC. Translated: CASTRGPPTEQYF. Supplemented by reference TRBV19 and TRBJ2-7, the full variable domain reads DGGITQSPKYLFRKEGQNVTLSCEQNLNHDAMYWYRQDPGQGLRLIYYSQIVNDFQKGDIAEGYSVSREKKESFPLTVTSAQKNPTAFYLCASTRGPPTEQYFGPGTRLTVT.

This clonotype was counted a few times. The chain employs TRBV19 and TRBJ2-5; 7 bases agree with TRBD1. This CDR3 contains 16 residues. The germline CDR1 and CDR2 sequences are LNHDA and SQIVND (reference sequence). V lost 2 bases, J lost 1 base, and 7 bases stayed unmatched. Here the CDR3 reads CASSITGTVPQETQYF. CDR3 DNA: TGTGCCAGTAGTATAACCGGGACAGTACCCCAAGAGACCCAGTACTTC.

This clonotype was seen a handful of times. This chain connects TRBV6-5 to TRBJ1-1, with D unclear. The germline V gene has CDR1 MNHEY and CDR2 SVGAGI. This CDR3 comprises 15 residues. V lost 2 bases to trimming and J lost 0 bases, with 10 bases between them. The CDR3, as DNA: TGTGCCAGCAGTTACCGTGAGGGTCTGAACACTGAAGCTTTCTTT. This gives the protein CASSYREGLNTEAFF.

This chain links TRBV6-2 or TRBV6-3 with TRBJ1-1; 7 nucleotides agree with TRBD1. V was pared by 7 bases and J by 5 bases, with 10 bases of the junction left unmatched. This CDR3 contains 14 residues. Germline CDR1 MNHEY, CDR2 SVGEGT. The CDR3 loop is CASNIRTGVTEAFF. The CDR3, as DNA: TGTGCCAGCAACATTAGGACAGGCGTTACTGAAGCTTTCTTT.

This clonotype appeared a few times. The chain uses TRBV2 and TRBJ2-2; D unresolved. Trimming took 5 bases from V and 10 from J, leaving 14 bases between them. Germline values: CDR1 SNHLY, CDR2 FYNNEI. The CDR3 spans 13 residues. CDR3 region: CASSSRVKEELFF. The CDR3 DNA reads TGTGCCAGCAGTAGCCGGGTTAAGGAGGAGCTGTTTTTT.

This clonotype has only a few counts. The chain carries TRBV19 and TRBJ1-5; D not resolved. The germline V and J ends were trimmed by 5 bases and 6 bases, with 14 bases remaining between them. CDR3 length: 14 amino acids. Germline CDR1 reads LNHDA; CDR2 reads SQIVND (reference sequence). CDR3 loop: CASSRPEGRQPQHF. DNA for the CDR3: TGTGCCAGTAGTCGACCCGAAGGGCGTCAGCCCCAGCATTTT.

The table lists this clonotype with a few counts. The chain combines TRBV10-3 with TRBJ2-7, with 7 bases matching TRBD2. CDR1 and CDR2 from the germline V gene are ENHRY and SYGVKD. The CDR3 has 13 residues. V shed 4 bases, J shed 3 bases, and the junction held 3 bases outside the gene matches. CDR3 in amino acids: CAISGGGNYEQYF. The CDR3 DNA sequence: TGTGCCATCAGTGGCGGGGGTAACTACGAGCAGTACTTC.

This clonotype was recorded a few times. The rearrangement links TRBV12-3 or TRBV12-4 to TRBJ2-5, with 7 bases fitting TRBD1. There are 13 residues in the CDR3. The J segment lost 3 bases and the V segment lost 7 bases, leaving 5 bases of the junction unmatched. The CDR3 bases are TGTGCCAGCACCAGACAGGGTGAAGAGACCCAGTACTTC. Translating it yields CASTRQGEETQYF.

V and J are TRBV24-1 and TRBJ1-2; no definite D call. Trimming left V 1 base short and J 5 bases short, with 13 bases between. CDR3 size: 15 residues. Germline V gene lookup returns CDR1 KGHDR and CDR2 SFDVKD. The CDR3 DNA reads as TGTGCCACCAGTGATTTCTCCGGCAGCGCATATGGCTACACCTTC. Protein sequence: CATSDFSGSAYGYTF.

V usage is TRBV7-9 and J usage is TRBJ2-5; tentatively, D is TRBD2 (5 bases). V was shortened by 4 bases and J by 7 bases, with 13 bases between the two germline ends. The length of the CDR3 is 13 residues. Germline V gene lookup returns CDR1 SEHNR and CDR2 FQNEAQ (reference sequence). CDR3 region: CASSSGLGGTQYF. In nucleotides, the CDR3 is TGTGCCAGCAGCTCCGGACTCGGCGGGACCCAGTACTTC.

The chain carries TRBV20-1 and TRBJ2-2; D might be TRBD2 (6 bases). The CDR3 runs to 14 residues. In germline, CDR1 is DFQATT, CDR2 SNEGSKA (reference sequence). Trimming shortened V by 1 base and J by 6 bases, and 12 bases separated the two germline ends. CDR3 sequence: CSARAGDRPGELFF. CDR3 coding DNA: TGCAGTGCTAGAGCGGGGGATCGCCCCGGGGAGCTGTTTTTT.

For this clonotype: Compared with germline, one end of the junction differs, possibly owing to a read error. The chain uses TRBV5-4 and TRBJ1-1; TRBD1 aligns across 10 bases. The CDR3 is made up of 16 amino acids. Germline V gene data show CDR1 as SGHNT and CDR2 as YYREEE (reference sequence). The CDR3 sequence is CVSSTTGGPTEPEAFF. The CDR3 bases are TGTGTCAGCAGCACGACAGGGGGCCCAACGGAACCTGAAGCTTTCTTT.

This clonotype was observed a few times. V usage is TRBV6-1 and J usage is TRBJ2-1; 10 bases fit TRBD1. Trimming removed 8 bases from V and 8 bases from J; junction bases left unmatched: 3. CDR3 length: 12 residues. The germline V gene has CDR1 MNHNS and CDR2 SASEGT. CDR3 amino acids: CASLTGGYEQFF. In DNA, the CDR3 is TGTGCCAGCTTGACAGGGGGCTATGAGCAGTTCTTC.

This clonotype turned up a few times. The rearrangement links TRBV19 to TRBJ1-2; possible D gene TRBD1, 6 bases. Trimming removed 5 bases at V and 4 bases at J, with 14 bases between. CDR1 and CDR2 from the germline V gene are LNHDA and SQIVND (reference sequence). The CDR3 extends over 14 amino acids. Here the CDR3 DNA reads TGTGCCAGTAGTTTCCCGGGGGCACGCTATGGCTACACCTTC. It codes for CASSFPGARYGYTF.

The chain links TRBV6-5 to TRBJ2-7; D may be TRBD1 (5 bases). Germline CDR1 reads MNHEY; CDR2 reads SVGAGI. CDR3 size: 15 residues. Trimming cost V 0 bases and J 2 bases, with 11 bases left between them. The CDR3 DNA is TGTGCCAGCAGTTACTCTTGGGGCCGTCCCTACGAGCAGTACTTC. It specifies CASSYSWGRPYEQYF.

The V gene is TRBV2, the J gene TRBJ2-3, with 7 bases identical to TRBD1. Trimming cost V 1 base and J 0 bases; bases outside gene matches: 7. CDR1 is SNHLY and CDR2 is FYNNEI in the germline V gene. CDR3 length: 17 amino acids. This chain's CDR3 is CASSEGQGRLSTDTQYF. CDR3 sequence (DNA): TGTGCCAGCAGTGAAGGACAGGGAAGGCTTAGCACAGATACGCAGTATTTT.

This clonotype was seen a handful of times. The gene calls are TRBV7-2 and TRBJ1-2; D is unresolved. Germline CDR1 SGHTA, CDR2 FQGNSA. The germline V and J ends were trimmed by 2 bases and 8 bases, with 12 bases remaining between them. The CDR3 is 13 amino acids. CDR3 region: CASSLPDQFGYTF. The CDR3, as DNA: TGTGCCAGCAGCTTACCAGACCAATTCGGCTACACCTTC.

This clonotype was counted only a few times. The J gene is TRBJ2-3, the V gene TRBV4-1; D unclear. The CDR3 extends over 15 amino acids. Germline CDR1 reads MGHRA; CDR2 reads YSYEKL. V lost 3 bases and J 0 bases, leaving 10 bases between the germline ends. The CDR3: CASSHGVRSTDTQYF. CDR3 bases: TGCGCCAGCAGCCACGGTGTCAGAAGCACAGATACGCAGTATTTT.